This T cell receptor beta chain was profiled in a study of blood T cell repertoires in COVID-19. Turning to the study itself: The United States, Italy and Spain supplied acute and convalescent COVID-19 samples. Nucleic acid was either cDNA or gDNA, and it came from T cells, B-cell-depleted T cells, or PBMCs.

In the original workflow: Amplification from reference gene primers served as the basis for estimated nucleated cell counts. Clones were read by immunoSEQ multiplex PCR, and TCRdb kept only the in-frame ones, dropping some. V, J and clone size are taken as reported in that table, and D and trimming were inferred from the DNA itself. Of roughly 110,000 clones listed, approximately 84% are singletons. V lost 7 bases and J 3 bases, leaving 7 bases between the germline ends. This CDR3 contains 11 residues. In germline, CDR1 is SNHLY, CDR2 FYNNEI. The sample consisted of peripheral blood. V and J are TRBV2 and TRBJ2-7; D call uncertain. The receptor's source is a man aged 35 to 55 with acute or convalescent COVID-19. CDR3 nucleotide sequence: TGTGCCAGCAAGCGAAACTACGAGCAGTACTTC. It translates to CASKRNYEQYF. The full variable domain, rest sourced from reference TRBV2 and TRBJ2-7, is EPEVTQTPSHQVTQMGQEVILRCVPISNHLYFYWYRQILGQKVEFLVSFYNNEISEKSEIFDDQFSVERPDGSNFTLKIRSTKLEDSAMYFCASKRNYEQYFGPGTRLTVT.